Described below is a single T cell receptor (beta chain) sequence and its context. Antigen specificity is unknown. The record originates from a study of blood T cells in healthy people across ages. Points from the study as a whole: No one knew whether donors had CMV, which possibly confounded expanded clonotype changes. PBMCs that were unsorted prevented a conclusive naive versus antigen-experienced comparison.

Collection of 7.5 to 10 milliliters of peripheral blood was performed for each donor. CDR3 size: 17 residues. In germline, CDR1 is SGHVS, CDR2 FQNEAQ. V lost 0 bases to trimming and J lost 7 bases, with 20 bases between them. The second PCR ran about 6 to 11 cycles with a sample-barcoded 5' primer and J-beta primers. From the 5' RACE reads, TCRdb called clonotypes with MiXCR, one entry per CDR3 protein. The table lists 540,000 or so distinct CDR3 sequences, nearly 25% of them singletons. The same data also contributed to another study, on T cells of mothers and their children. That report adds: There were over 8.5 million TCR beta CDR3 reads from each mother and about 3 million from each child.

The sequence was obtained from a boy between 5 and 17 years old in good health. Sequenced input: blood. J is TRBJ2-3 and V is TRBV7-8; D is undetermined. CDR3 protein: CASSLATRSKVAYTQYF. In nucleotides, the CDR3 is TGTGCCAGCAGCTTAGCCACACGGTCCAAAGTAGCCTATACGCAGTATTTT.